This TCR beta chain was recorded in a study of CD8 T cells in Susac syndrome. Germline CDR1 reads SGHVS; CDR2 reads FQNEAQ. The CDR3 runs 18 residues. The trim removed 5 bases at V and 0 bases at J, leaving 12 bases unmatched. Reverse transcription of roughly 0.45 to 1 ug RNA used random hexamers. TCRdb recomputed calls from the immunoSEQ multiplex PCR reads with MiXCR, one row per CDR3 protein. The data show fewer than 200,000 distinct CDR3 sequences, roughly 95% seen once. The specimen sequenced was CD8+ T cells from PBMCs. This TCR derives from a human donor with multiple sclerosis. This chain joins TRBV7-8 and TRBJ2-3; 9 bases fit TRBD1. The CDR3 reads CASSRFYEGQGSTDTQYF. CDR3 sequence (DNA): TGTGCCAGCAGCCGATTTTACGAGGGACAGGGTAGCACAGATACGCAGTATTTT.